This entry is about one T cell receptor beta chain. Its antigen is currently unknown. TCRdb independently ran MiXCR on the reads; one entry per CDR3 protein. This sample yields 650,000 to 850,000 distinct CDR3 sequences, of which about 28% are seen a single time; around 14% belongs to the top ten. This record comes from a study of T cell repertoires in cytomegalovirus infection. Study-wide context: Alongside well-studied HLA-B-restricted CMV epitopes, recently identified HLA-C-restricted CMV epitopes were also used. Signatures in public TCR beta sequences pointed to both CMV infection and matching HLA type.

The germline V gene has CDR1 MNHEY and CDR2 SVGEGT. The CDR3 has 12 amino acids. V lost 8 bases, J lost 7 bases, and 12 bases lay in between. Overall study results and limits: HLA-C-restricted CMV clonotypes gave the most frequent clonotype in two of eight donors.

The chain combines TRBV6-2 or TRBV6-3 with TRBJ1-5; D is unclear. The sample consisted of cultured CD8+ T cells from PBMCs, taken from culture after CMV antigen stimulation. The source is a human donor in good health (CMV status not recorded). Some clones in this sample may be carry-over from other donors' samples. The CDR3 sequence: CASRRPGQPQHF. CDR3 DNA sequence: TGTGCCAGCCGAAGACCTGGACAGCCCCAGCATTTT.